The present entry profiles one TCR beta chain with its context. Antigen unknown. This specimen comes from a study of T cells in localized non-small cell lung cancer. Findings and caveats of the study: It was uninvolved adjacent lung that showed the highest T cell clonality, exceeding tumor.

Clones were sequenced by immunoSEQ multiplex PCR, and TCRdb holds only the in-frame ones, with some missing. This table holds roughly 20,000 clones, roughly nine tenths found once. The CDR3 is 16 residues long. V was cut by 1 base and J by 6 bases, with 18 bases left in between. CDR1 and CDR2 (germline): SEHNR, FQNEAQ (reference sequence). V gene TRBV7-9 combines with J gene TRBJ1-2; a possible D gene is TRBD1 (5 bases). The TCR originated in a male donor aged 60 or older with stage I lung adenocarcinoma. The sample in question was peripheral blood, obtained before any cancer treatment. CDR3 nucleotides: TGTGCCAGCAGCTTAGTTTCTAAAGGGGAGACAAATGGCTACACCTTC. It translates to CASSLVSKGETNGYTF. Looking up the rest from reference TRBV7-9 and TRBJ1-2 gives the full variable domain: DTGVSQNPRHKITKRGQNVTFRCDPISEHNRLYWYRQTLGQGPEFLTYFQNEAQLEKSRLLSDRFSAERPKGSFSTLEIQRTEQGDSAMYLCASSLVSKGETNGYTFGSGTRLTVV.